These 8 T cell receptor beta chains originate from one sample sequenced in a study of T-cell memory formation after mild COVID-19. Via MiXCR, TCRdb re-called the 5' RACE reads, giving one row per CDR3 protein. Found here are around 210,000 distinct CDR3 sequences, over 7.5% of them singletons; the top ten hold roughly 4%. Sequenced: PBMCs or a T cell subset sorted from them (not recorded which). The receptors originated from a man aged 18 to 30 who had mild COVID-19 (a few samples of this study predate the infection). Cell type and time point are not known.

The chain links TRBV9 to TRBJ2-7, with unresolved D. Germline V gene sequence: CDR1 SGDLS, CDR2 YYNGEE. With 0 bases removed from V and 0 bases from J, the gap between germline ends came to 10 bases. The CDR3 consists of 15 residues. The CDR3 DNA follows: TGTGCCAGCAGCGTAGGGGCAACCCTCTCCTACGAGCAGTACTTC. Its translation: CASSVGATLSYEQYF.

The chain recombines TRBV6-5 with TRBJ2-1, with 8 bases identical to TRBD2. The CDR3 is made up of 15 amino acids. V dropped 6 bases and J dropped 8; count of bases not matched to a gene: 12. From germline, CDR1 is MNHEY and CDR2 SVGAGI. This chain's CDR3 is CASSSPGGGNDEQFF. CDR3 in DNA: TGTGCCAGCAGCTCTCCGGGAGGGGGAAACGATGAGCAGTTCTTC.

This clonotype has a handful of counts. The chain couples TRBV12-3 or TRBV12-4 to TRBJ1-5; 9 nucleotides align to TRBD1. This CDR3 contains 16 residues. J was trimmed by 7 bases and V by 5 bases; bases with no gene match: 12. DNA for the CDR3: TGTGCCAGCAGTATGGAACCGGGACAGGGCAGGCAGCCCCAGCATTTT. Protein sequence: CASSMEPGQGRQPQHF.

This clonotype occurred many times. The genes are TRBV9 and TRBJ2-7; no reliable D call. Trimming took off 0 bases at V and 3 bases at J, with 10 bases between the two ends. Germline loops: CDR1 SGDLS, CDR2 YYNGEE. CDR3 length: 14 residues. The CDR3 nucleotides read TGTGCCAGCAGCGTAGGTTACATGAACTACGAGCAGTACTTC. As protein: CASSVGYMNYEQYF.

This clonotype was observed at least ten times. The chain carries TRBV11-3 and TRBJ2-3; maybe TRBD1 (6 bases). The CDR3 consists of 13 residues. The V end was cut by 3 bases, the J end by 6 bases, with 10 bases between. Per germline, CDR1 SGHNT and CDR2 YENEEA. CDR3 nucleotide sequence: TGTGCCAGCAGCTTCGACACAGGGGATACGCAGTATTTT. This encodes CASSFDTGDTQYF.

In its sample, this clonotype was seen a few times. The V and J genes are TRBV20-1 and TRBJ1-6; D call uncertain. The V gene lost 5 bases and the J gene lost 5 bases, with 19 bases spanning the gap. This CDR3 has 16 amino acids. Per the germline V gene, CDR1 is DFQATT and CDR2 is SNEGSKA (reference sequence). The CDR3 DNA is TGCAGTGCTTGGGGTGTCGGGATTTCGAATAATTCACCCCTCCACTTT. It encodes CSAWGVGISNNSPLHF.

This clonotype has only a few counts. The chain employs TRBV20-1 and TRBJ1-1; D is ambiguous. CDR3 length equals 14 residues. CDR1 and CDR2 (germline): DFQATT, SNEGSKA (reference sequence). V was shortened by 1 base and J by 3 bases, with 12 bases between the two germline ends. The CDR3 sequence: CSARARGGYTEAFF. DNA for the CDR3: TGCAGTGCTAGAGCGAGAGGCGGGTACACTGAAGCTTTCTTT.

The V gene is TRBV5-1, the J gene TRBJ2-2, with 7 bases lining up with TRBD1. The CDR3 length is 16 residues. Germline values: CDR1 SGHRS, CDR2 YFSETQ. The V segment lost 4 bases and the J segment 0 bases; nucleotides outside the gene matches: 6. CDR3 bases: TGCGCCAGCAGCCAGGGGACAGCTTCGAACACCGGGGAGCTGTTTTTT. It codes for CASSQGTASNTGELFF.